This T cell receptor beta chain was observed in a study of cytotoxic CD8 clonotypes in ibrutinib-treated CLL. This clone showed up just once. Germline V gene lookup returns CDR1 MNHEY and CDR2 SVGAGI. The CDR3 has 16 amino acids. The V end was cut by 2 bases, the J end by 0 bases, with 13 bases between. Profiling relied on immunoSEQ multiplex PCR, and the TCRdb table lists in-frame clones only, not all of them. Of about 130,000 clones in the sample, 70% to 90% were seen once. The source is a human donor with chronic lymphocytic leukemia. The chain employs TRBV6-5 and TRBJ1-2; perhaps TRBD1 as D (6 bases). The starting material was PBMCs, obtained after 24 months of ibrutinib treatment. CDR3 protein: CASSYIGGAPNYGYTF. CDR3 coding DNA: TGTGCCAGCAGTTACATCGGGGGCGCTCCTAACTATGGCTACACCTTC.